This T cell receptor beta chain is drawn from a study of naive and memory T cell subsets. Study results and caveats: Possibly reflecting memory cells re-expressing CD45RA, a few larger clonotypes occurred in naive repertoires, especially CD8. In naive cells, over 95% of TCR sequences were seen only once. From naive to CM, EM and EMRA, diversity decreased and Gini increased.

This clonotype was detected only a few times. Antigen unknown. Four subsets defined by CD45RA and CD27 were sorted after CD3, CD4, CD8 and live/dead staining. The beta constant-region primer was an equimolar mix of two oligonucleotides covering TRBC1 and TRBC2. The ligated cDNA underwent four PCR rounds using SP2 and nested alpha and beta constant-region primers. An oligonucleotide with the SP2 primer and a 12-nucleotide UMI was ligated to the cDNA 3' end. TCRdb itself ran the UMI-ligation and nested PCR reads through MiXCR, one entry per CDR3 protein. The profile covers about 99,000 distinct CDR3 sequences, with 13% to 15% appearing a single time and around 3% taken by the ten largest. The CDR3 consists of 12 residues. V was trimmed by 9 bases and J by 4 bases, leaving 10 bases between them. The germline CDR1 and CDR2 sequences are KGHDR and SFDVKD.

The chain recombines TRBV24-1 with TRBJ2-3; weak D call: TRBD2 (6 bases). The specimen sequenced was naive CD8+ T cells from blood. This receptor was identified in a human donor in good health. The CDR3 sequence: CATSRGADTQYF. The CDR3 nucleotides read TGTGCCACCTCTCGCGGGGCAGATACGCAGTATTTT.